A single TCR beta chain is shown here with its context. The data were taken from a study of blood T cell repertoires in COVID-19. Study overall: There were acute and convalescent COVID-19 samples, and they came from the United States, Italy and Spain. PBMCs, B-cell-depleted T cells, or T cells provided the cDNA or gDNA that made up the material.

Original processing methods: Estimation of nucleated cell counts was performed using reference gene primer amplification. Sequencing used immunoSEQ multiplex PCR; TCRdb keeps in-frame clones, though not all of them. V, J and clone size are those of that table, while D and trimming were read from the DNA. Of over 200,000 clones listed, approximately 90% are singletons. Trimming took 3 bases from V and 5 from J, leaving 20 bases between them. The CDR3 covers 16 residues. Germline values: CDR1 MNHNS, CDR2 SASEGT. The sample taken for sequencing was peripheral blood. This receptor was identified in a man in his sixties who had recovered from COVID-19. This sequence joins TRBV6-1 and TRBJ2-7, with TRBD2 as a possible D gene (6 bases). CDR3 nucleotide sequence: TGTGCCAGCAGTGACGGAGGGGCTATTCCGGTCCACGAGCAGTACTTC. This codes for CASSDGGAIPVHEQYF.